The clone carrying this TCR beta chain has just one count. Germline V gene sequence: CDR1 SQVTM, CDR2 ANQGSEA. The CDR3 is made up of 14 amino acids. V trimming: 3 bases; J trimming: 0 bases; junction bases outside the gene matches: 5. Produced via immunoSEQ multiplex PCR; TCRdb's table is partial and in-frame only. Of fewer than 65,000 clones in the sample, 70% to 90% were seen once. This sample is drawn from a study of OX40 agonist ivuxolimab in advanced cancers. The sample in question was CD4+ or CD8+ T cells sorted from blood, obtained in a trial of the OX40 agonist ivuxolimab. This chain uses TRBV29-1 with TRBJ2-7, with 7 bases aligning to TRBD2. This TCR was sampled from an adult with an advanced solid tumor such as melanoma, head and neck, liver or kidney cancer. CDR3 protein: CSVDAPGGSYEQYF. CDR3 DNA sequence: TGCAGCGTTGACGCCCCGGGGGGCTCCTACGAGCAGTACTTC.